Listed here are 13 T cell receptor beta chains from one sample, sequenced in a study of blood T cell repertoires in COVID-19 (dated by TCRdb to about 2020). Libraries were prepared through the immunoSEQ multiplex PCR assay. TCRdb took this table from immuneACCESS and kept in-frame rearrangements with V and J called. Such tables lack part of the clones; where checked against another copy, unresolved V genes explain under half of the gap, and the rest is unexplained. This sample gives 260,000 or so clones in total; 80% to 90% of them show up just once. Approximately 5.4% of the sample is in the top ten clones. Sequenced sample: peripheral blood. Every receptor here comes from a man aged 80 or over with acute or convalescent COVID-19.

This clone showed up just once. The rearrangement uses TRBV5-1 and TRBJ2-2; D gene uncertain. Trimming cost V 1 base and J 0 bases, with 7 bases left between them. The CDR3 runs 15 residues. Germline V CDR1 and CDR2: SGHRS, YFSETQ. The CDR3 coding sequence is TGCGCCAGCAGCTTGCAACTGCCGAACACCGGGGAGCTGTTTTTT. Encoded protein: CASSLQLPNTGELFF.

This chain uses TRBV4-1 with TRBJ2-7; TRBD1 matches 11 bases. The J segment lost 4 bases and the V segment lost 1 base, leaving 6 bases of the junction unmatched. The CDR3 contains 16 residues. CDR1 is MGHRA and CDR2 is YSYEKL in the germline V gene. The CDR3, as DNA: TGCGCCAGCAGCCAAGTAAGGGACAGGGGGACATACGAGCAGTACTTC. Translated: CASSQVRDRGTYEQYF.

The gene calls are TRBV2 and TRBJ2-7; D may be TRBD2 (5 bases). CDR1 and CDR2 from the germline V gene are SNHLY and FYNNEI. Trimming left V 4 bases short and J 0 bases short, with 10 bases between. CDR3 length: 14 residues. DNA of the CDR3: TGTGCCAGCAGTGTTGAGGGAGTCTCCTACGAGCAGTACTTC. Its protein product is CASSVEGVSYEQYF.

The chain combines TRBV18 with TRBJ1-3; 9 positions agree with TRBD1. The J segment lost 3 bases and the V segment lost 3 bases, leaving 9 bases of the junction unmatched. Germline loops: CDR1 KGHSH, CDR2 LQKENI. The CDR3 length is 17 residues. CDR3 coding DNA: TGTGCCAGCTCACCGCTACGGGACAGGGCCTTTGGAAACACCATATATTTT. Its translation: CASSPLRDRAFGNTIYF.

V is TRBV6-5 and J is TRBJ1-3, with D possibly TRBD1 on 5 matching bases. CDR1 and CDR2 from the germline V gene are MNHEY and SVGAGI. Between the trimmed V and J ends, which lost 0 bases and 4 bases, there was a span of 10 bases. This CDR3 contains 15 residues. CDR3 DNA: TGTGCCAGCAGTTACTCAAGGGGTCTAGGAAACACCATATATTTT. Amino acid sequence: CASSYSRGLGNTIYF.

The chain combines TRBV11-3 with TRBJ2-1; tentatively, D is TRBD1 (5 bases). V was cut by 5 bases and J by 4 bases, with 9 bases left in between. Germline CDR1 SGHNT, CDR2 YENEEA. CDR3 length equals 13 residues. CDR3 in amino acids: CASSRQGYNEQFF. The CDR3 nucleotides are TGTGCCAGCAGCCGGCAGGGATACAATGAGCAGTTCTTC.

The chain links TRBV28 to TRBJ1-2; D is unresolved. The germline V gene encodes CDR1 MDHEN and CDR2 SYDVKM. Trimming took 3 bases from V and 7 from J, leaving 18 bases between them. The CDR3 loop spans 15 amino acids. CDR3 protein: CASSFARQRVIGYTF. CDR3 DNA sequence: TGTGCCAGCAGTTTCGCGCGCCAGAGGGTAATTGGCTACACCTTC.

The chain combines TRBV7-3 with TRBJ2-2; D possibly corresponds to TRBD2 (6 bases). The length of the CDR3 is 14 residues. CDR1 SGHTA and CDR2 FQGTGA come from the germline V gene. V gave up 1 base and J gave up 4 bases, with 7 bases separating them. This CDR3 reads CASSLNSGTGELFF. In DNA, the CDR3 is TGTGCCAGCAGCTTAAATAGCGGCACCGGGGAGCTGTTTTTT.

This clone was detected only once. The V gene is TRBV7-9, the J gene TRBJ2-7; 9 nucleotides match TRBD2. The CDR3 sequence is 16 residues long. CDR1 is SEHNR, CDR2 FQNEAQ, per germline (reference sequence). Trimming took 5 bases from V and 3 from J; bases not matched to a gene: 11. DNA for the CDR3: TGTGCCAGCAGCCAATCTAATCGACTAGCGGACTACGAGCAGTACTTC. It yields the protein CASSQSNRLADYEQYF.

The CDR3 protein is CASSSPGTGGGEQFF. DNA of the CDR3: TGTGCCAGCAGTTCTCCCGGGACAGGGGGAGGTGAGCAGTTCTTC. V is TRBV28 and J is TRBJ2-1; 11 nucleotides align to TRBD1. The CDR3 has 15 amino acids. Trimming cost V 4 bases and J 9 bases; bases outside gene matches: 8. Germline loops: CDR1 MDHEN, CDR2 SYDVKM.

This chain uses TRBV2 with TRBJ2-1; D is unclear. CDR1 and CDR2 from the germline V gene are SNHLY and FYNNEI. Trimming left V 5 bases short and J 4 bases short, with 6 bases between. The CDR3 consists of 12 residues. This CDR3 is CASSYGYNEQFF. Written as DNA, the CDR3 is TGTGCCAGCAGTTACGGTTACAATGAGCAGTTCTTC.

The genes are TRBV21-1 and TRBJ2-5; the table gives TRBD1 as D, unverified against the DNA. TRBV21-1 is annotated as a pseudogene. The CDR3 contains 19 residues. The CDR3 loop reads CASSKKGTGTLSTGETQYF. CDR3 DNA sequence: TGTGCCAGCAGCAAGAAAGGGACAGGGACCCTCAGTACGGGAGAGACCCAGTACTTC.

The chain carries TRBV7-2 and TRBJ2-3; D remains unclear. This CDR3 has 12 residues. Trimming removed 4 bases at V and 8 bases at J, with 10 bases between. CDR1 SGHTA and CDR2 FQGNSA come from the germline V gene. The CDR3 sequence is CASSSLSFTQYF. The CDR3 nucleotides read TGTGCCAGCAGCTCGCTTAGCTTTACGCAGTATTTT.